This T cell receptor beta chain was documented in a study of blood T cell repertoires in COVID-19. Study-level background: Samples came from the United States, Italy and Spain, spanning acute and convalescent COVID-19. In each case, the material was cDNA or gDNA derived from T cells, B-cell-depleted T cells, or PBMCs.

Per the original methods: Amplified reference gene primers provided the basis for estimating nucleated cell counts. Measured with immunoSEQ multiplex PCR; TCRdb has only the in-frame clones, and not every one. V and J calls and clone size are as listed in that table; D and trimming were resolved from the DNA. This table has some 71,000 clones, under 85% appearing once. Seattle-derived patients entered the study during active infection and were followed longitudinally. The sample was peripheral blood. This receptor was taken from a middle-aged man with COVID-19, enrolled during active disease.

The CDR3 nucleotides read TGTGCCAGCAGTTACGACGGGGTGACAGGGGGATCCGAGCAGTACTTC. Translation gives CASSYDGVTGGSEQYF. This chain connects TRBV6-5 to TRBJ2-7; 9 nucleotides match TRBD1. Germline assignment: CDR1 MNHEY and CDR2 SVGAGI. The CDR3 loop spans 16 amino acids. Trimming removed 2 bases from V and 6 bases from J; junction bases left unmatched: 11.